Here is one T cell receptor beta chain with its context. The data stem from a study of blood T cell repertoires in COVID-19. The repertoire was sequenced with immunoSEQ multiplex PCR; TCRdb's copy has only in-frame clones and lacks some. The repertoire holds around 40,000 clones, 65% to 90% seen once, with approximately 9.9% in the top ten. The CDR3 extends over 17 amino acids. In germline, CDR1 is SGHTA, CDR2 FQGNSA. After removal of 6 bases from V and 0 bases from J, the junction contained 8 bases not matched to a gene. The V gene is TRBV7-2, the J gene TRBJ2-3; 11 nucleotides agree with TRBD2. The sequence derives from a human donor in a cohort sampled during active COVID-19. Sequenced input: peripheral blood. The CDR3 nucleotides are TGTGCCAGCAGTCCGGGACTAGCGGCTATAAGCACAGATACGCAGTATTTT. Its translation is CASSPGLAAISTDTQYF.